Sequencing of this T cell receptor (beta chain) was carried out in a study of blood T cells in healthy people across ages. Germline loops: CDR1 DFQATT, CDR2 SNEGSKA (reference sequence). This CDR3 contains 12 residues. The junction had 8 bases not matched to a gene; V was cut back by 0 bases and J by 13 bases. Only a few counts were recorded for this clonotype. Together with a sample-barcoded 5' primer, a J-beta primer mix was included in a second PCR lasting about 7 to 11 cycles. Each cDNA molecule, via a template-switch adaptor with 12 random nucleotides, was tagged. TCRdb independently ran MiXCR on the 5' RACE reads; one entry per CDR3 protein. The sample contains about 640,000 distinct CDR3 sequences, roughly 30% of which appear only once.

The sequenced material came from blood. The chain recombines TRBV20-1 with TRBJ2-5; 7 bases are shared with TRBD1. This receptor was obtained from a woman at least 80 years old in good health. CDR3 sequence: CSARDPPGQPYF. CDR3 DNA sequence: TGCAGTGCTAGAGACCCCCCGGGACAGCCGTACTTC.